Below, 18 T cell receptor beta chains from the same sample are listed, as sequenced in a study of shared T cell receptors in the human thymus. The table came from immunoSEQ multiplex PCR; TCRdb's copy has only in-frame clones and leaves some out. Among approximately 490,000 clones listed, roughly 74% were seen once. These data were also reused for a study on human thymus T cells.

Sequencing used thymocytes. The receptors shown here come from a boy younger than two with a congenital heart defect.

The CDR3 loop is CASSGRGHPPSTDTQYF. The CDR3 DNA follows: TGTGCCAGCAGTGGCAGGGGGCACCCCCCTAGCACAGATACGCAGTATTTT. The rearrangement uses TRBV6-1 and TRBJ2-3; 8 positions match TRBD1. The CDR3 is 17 residues long. CDR1 is MNHNS and CDR2 is SASEGT in the germline V gene. With 4 bases clipped from V and 0 bases from J, the junction kept 9 bases outside the gene matches.

This clone was found once. The genes are TRBV29-1 and TRBJ2-5; maybe TRBD2 (6 bases). This CDR3 is built from 13 residues. Germline assignment: CDR1 SQVTM and CDR2 ANQGSEA. V dropped 3 bases and J dropped 4 bases, with 12 bases sitting between them. CDR3 DNA: TGCAGCGTTGATGGGGGGAAGGGAGAGACCCAGTACTTC. This sequence encodes CSVDGGKGETQYF.

This clone is a singleton in its sample. The chain carries TRBV7-2 and TRBJ2-5; TRBD1 agrees at 7 bases. The germline V gene encodes CDR1 SGHTA and CDR2 FQGNSA. The CDR3 is made up of 18 amino acids. Trimming cost V 2 bases and J 2 bases; bases outside gene matches: 14. For the CDR3, the DNA is TGTGCCAGCAGCTTATACCTTCCTAGGGACAGTCTACAAGAGACCCAGTACTTC. Its translation: CASSLYLPRDSLQETQYF.

The chain couples TRBV13 to TRBJ2-7; weak D call: TRBD2 (6 bases). Trimming cost V 0 bases and J 5 bases, with 17 bases left between them. The germline CDR1 and CDR2 sequences are PRHDT and FYEKMQ (reference sequence). This CDR3 is built from 16 residues. The DNA of the CDR3 is TGTGCCAGCAGCTTAGGGTTTGGCGGGATAGGGAACGAGCAGTACTTC. Amino acid sequence: CASSLGFGGIGNEQYF.

The table lists this clone with a count of one. The chain has TRBV28 and TRBJ2-1, with no clear D. In germline, CDR1 is MDHEN, CDR2 SYDVKM. The CDR3 runs to 15 residues. V gave up 7 bases and J gave up 0 bases, with 13 bases separating them. The CDR3 region has the DNA TGTGCCAGCACCCCGGCAGGCCGCTCCTACAATGAGCAGTTCTTC. Its protein is CASTPAGRSYNEQFF.

This clone was recorded only once. This chain links TRBV29-1 with TRBJ2-1, with 10 positions matching TRBD2. The CDR3 length is 13 residues. After removal of 7 bases from V and 5 bases from J, the junction contained 5 bases not matched to a gene. CDR1 is SQVTM and CDR2 is ANQGSEA in the germline V gene. The CDR3 sequence is CSAKREGHNEQFF. The CDR3 DNA is TGCAGCGCGAAGCGGGAGGGACACAATGAGCAGTTCTTC.

V and J are TRBV7-2 and TRBJ2-7; 10 nucleotides match TRBD2. Germline V gene sequence: CDR1 SGHTA, CDR2 FQGNSA. V dropped 5 bases and J dropped 5; count of bases not matched to a gene: 12. The CDR3 sequence is 16 residues long. The CDR3 DNA sequence: TGTGCCAGCAGCCTCCAGGGACTAGCGATGGCCGACGAGCAGTACTTC. It yields the protein CASSLQGLAMADEQYF.

The chain joins TRBV7-9 to TRBJ2-7, with D maybe TRBD1 (6 bases). This CDR3 region has 14 residues. V was clipped by 4 bases and J by 7 bases, with 17 bases between them. Germline V gene lookup returns CDR1 SEHNR and CDR2 FQNEAQ (reference sequence). For the CDR3, the DNA is TGTGCCAGCAGCTCGGGACACGGTTGGGGAGAGCAGTACTTC. Amino acid sequence: CASSSGHGWGEQYF.

CDR3 region: CASSQERARSSVEQYF. The CDR3 DNA sequence: TGCGCCAGCAGCCAAGAGCGGGCAAGGAGTTCCGTCGAGCAGTACTTC. V and J are TRBV4-1 and TRBJ2-7, with a tentative D call TRBD2 (5 bases). The V and J ends lost 0 bases and 6 bases respectively, with 18 bases between them. The V gene's germline CDR1 is MGHRA and CDR2 YSYEKL. This CDR3 has 16 residues.

This clone was recorded only once. The chain recombines TRBV28 with TRBJ1-4, with TRBD1 identical over 8 bases. The CDR3 is made up of 15 amino acids. Germline CDR1 is MDHEN and CDR2 is SYDVKM. Trimming at V came to 3 bases and at J to 10 bases, leaving 10 bases not matched to a gene. This CDR3 reads CASSFPTGAVRKLFF. The CDR3 DNA reads TGTGCCAGCAGTTTCCCGACAGGGGCCGTGAGAAAACTGTTTTTT.

V gene TRBV9 combines with J gene TRBJ1-1; 7 nucleotides match TRBD1. The V and J ends lost 0 bases and 0 bases, in that order; junction bases with no gene match: 8. The CDR3 extends over 17 amino acids. Germline assignment: CDR1 SGDLS and CDR2 YYNGEE. The CDR3 sequence: CASSVGGTVRMNTEAFF. The CDR3 DNA sequence: TGTGCCAGCAGCGTAGGAGGGACAGTACGAATGAACACTGAAGCTTTCTTT.

The table lists this clone with a count of one. J is TRBJ2-1 and V is TRBV9, with 12 bases fitting TRBD2. Trimming at V came to 0 bases and at J to 5 bases, leaving 12 bases not matched to a gene. The CDR3 is 19 residues long. Germline V lookup: CDR1 SGDLS, CDR2 YYNGEE. The DNA of the CDR3 is TGTGCCAGCAGCGTAGCTGGACTAGCGGGACCACGAGGGCACAATGAGCAGTTCTTC. Its protein product is CASSVAGLAGPRGHNEQFF. Full variable domain (remainder filled in from reference TRBV9 and TRBJ2-1): DSGVTQTPKHLITATGQRVTLRCSPRSGDLSVYWYQQSLDQGLQFLIQYYNGEERAKGNILERFSAQQFPDLHSELNLSSLELGDSALYFCASSVAGLAGPRGHNEQFFGPGTRLTVL.

The CDR3, as DNA: TGTGCCAGAAGCGGGACTAGCGGGAAGGCGAATGAGCAGTTCTTC. It codes for CARSGTSGKANEQFF. The chain uses TRBV5-3 and TRBJ2-1, with 13 bases lining up with TRBD2. TRBV5-3 is filed as an ORF, its function uncertain. V shed 4 bases and J 7 bases; nucleotides not matched to a gene: 5. This CDR3 is built from 15 residues.

The chain uses TRBV6-1 and TRBJ2-7; D unresolved. CDR1 and CDR2 (germline): MNHNS, SASEGT. The CDR3 totals 16 residues. V lost 1 base and J lost 3, with 16 bases in between. The CDR3 reads CASSEVGGGYIYEQYF. The CDR3, as DNA: TGTGCCAGCAGTGAAGTAGGCGGCGGATACATCTACGAGCAGTACTTC.

The gene calls are TRBV4-1 and TRBJ2-7; D is perhaps TRBD2 (6 bases). The CDR3 loop spans 20 amino acids. Trimming shortened V by 0 bases and J by 2 bases, and 26 bases separated the two germline ends. Looked up from germline, CDR1 is MGHRA and CDR2 is YSYEKL. CDR3 sequence: CASSQDLRGGVAAKAYEQYF. In nucleotides, the CDR3 is TGCGCCAGCAGCCAAGATCTTCGTGGTGGGGTAGCGGCAAAAGCCTACGAGCAGTACTTC.

The V call is TRBV9, the J call TRBJ2-7, with a weak D call TRBD1 (6 bases). The CDR3 consists of 15 residues. V lost 0 bases and J lost 7, with 17 bases in between. Germline V CDR1 and CDR2: SGDLS, YYNGEE. CDR3 loop: CASSVEAAGVGEQYF. The CDR3 nucleotides are TGTGCCAGCAGCGTAGAGGCGGCAGGGGTTGGGGAGCAGTACTTC.

V usage is TRBV6-4 and J usage is TRBJ2-7; TRBD2 might be the D (5 bases). Germline loops: CDR1 MRHNA, CDR2 SNTAGT. Trimming removed 2 bases at V and 3 bases at J, with 17 bases between. The length of the CDR3 is 16 residues. The CDR3: CASSDGKAGGIYEQYF. The CDR3, as DNA: TGTGCCAGCAGTGACGGGAAGGCAGGAGGAATCTACGAGCAGTACTTC.

This chain links TRBV9 with TRBJ1-2, with a possible D match to TRBD1 (6 bases). The CDR3 has 13 amino acids. V dropped 5 bases and J dropped 4 bases, with 12 bases sitting between them. CDR1 and CDR2 (germline): SGDLS, YYNGEE. CDR3 residues: CASSSQGTYGYTF. The CDR3 nucleotides read TGTGCCAGCAGTTCCCAGGGGACCTATGGCTACACCTTC.